This T cell receptor (beta chain) was documented in a study of cytomegalovirus exposure and HLA in healthy donors (dated by TCRdb to the late 2010s). Study-wide context: An earlier analysis of a few hundred of the donors reported 276 Gb of sequence data and about 120 million unique TCR beta sequences obtained from around 170 million T cells. An earlier analysis of 587 of the donors used high-throughput TCR beta sequencing to judge whether each TCR beta V gene segment behaved as functional or pseudogenic. The study combined high-throughput TCR immunosequencing, statistical association of individual TCRs with disease status, and machine learning to predict cytomegalovirus infection status. Among around 400 genotyped donors of the cohort, an average of approximately 200,000 unique TCR beta nucleotide sequences was sequenced per donor, of which roughly 17% were non-productive. Donor age, sex, ethnicity and CMV serostatus were compiled alongside the repertoire data. Approximately 310 gigabases of sequencing data and approximately 93 million unique TCR sequences were included in an early release covering roughly 600 HLA-typed donors. All discovery cohort repertoires had been generated on a single sequencing platform. Besides the first cohort of roughly 700 subjects, a separate validation cohort made up of 120 different subjects was used. Of the 398 genotyped donors, over 80% were placed in the genetic ancestry cluster associated with self-reported Caucasian donors. Class I and class II HLA loci were covered by the typing at four-digit resolution. The number of typed donors differed by locus: about 629-630 for A, B, C, DRB1 and DQB1; 500 to 550 for DQA1; approximately 610 for DPA1; and 400 to 480 for DPB1. About five DR-DQ haplotypes were handled as single units for association and clustering, since linkage in the cohort was strong. The study aimed to test whether signatures of past pathogen exposure could be identified by cataloging public T cell receptors. In a later analysis, previously published TCR beta repertoires from roughly 710 donors were re-analyzed and high-resolution HLA genotyping was added so that TCR occurrence patterns could be studied. In a later genetic analysis, genome-wide SNP genotypes for about three fifths of the roughly 670 donors were used, and that subset was treated as a discovery cohort. The T cell repertoires of several hundred subjects were profiled by immunosequencing and related to cytomegalovirus serostatus. Rather than using new phenotypic data, the later analysis identified candidate immune exposures from TCR beta sequences and from how often those sequences occurred across donors.

CDR3 length: 15 amino acids, cysteine to phenylalanine. CDR3 DNA is the only sequence kept; it has 45 bases, read in frame from the first base. Via the germline V gene (reference sequence), CDR1 is LNHDA and CDR2 SQIVND. Trimmed from V: 2 bases; trimmed from J: 3 bases; junction bases lacking a gene match: 4. The cohort was made up of about 610 healthy bone marrow donors. All cohort members were sampled while nominally healthy, although unrecorded immune exposures were likely present. The donor tested CMV seronegative and was one of the 352 seronegative cohort members. A peripheral blood sample was collected from each donor, and TCR beta sequencing was performed on peripheral blood mononuclear cells. Genomic DNA extraction from the blood cell samples was performed with the Qiagen DNeasy Blood Extraction Kit. Broader findings and caveats from the paper: Because HLA typing was missing for some donors at each locus, association tests included only the typed subset. Several of the top co-occurrence clusters appeared to be linked to parvovirus B19, influenza, CMV and Epstein-Barr virus, according to a later analysis. At a false discovery rate of 0.05, a later analysis linked roughly 17,000 TCR beta sequences to specific HLA alleles. When HLA alleles, especially DR and DQ, strongly co-occurred, TCR associations were difficult to assign to individual alleles. Only TCR beta chains were sequenced in this cohort, and the absence of alpha or paired-chain data limited detectable features. Some IMGT-functional V segments, including TRBV6-2 and TRBV6-3, could not be distinguished by the 87-base-pair reads and were therefore excluded. Broadly in line with IMGT annotations, most TCR beta V segments showed up in productive rearrangements about 90% or about 30% of the time in an earlier analysis of around 550 of the donors. A total of fewer than 200 TCR beta chains were listed by the study as associated with cytomegalovirus. A later analysis found that HLA-associated TCR beta chains were more clonally expanded and had lower generation probabilities than equally common non-associated chains. The earlier analysis of almost 600 of the donors excluded 15 to 20 rarely observed V segments, including chromosome 9 orphons, because counts were too low. A later analysis found that TCR association rates varied across HLA loci, with DRB1 alleles showing the most associated TCRs and HLA-C alleles the fewest. Presence/absence analyses assumed roughly uniform sequencing depth across donors, an assumption that may not hold. A group of highly shared sequence variants was considered likely to be a technical artifact of the sequencing pipeline. In vitro tests confirmed that a few of the cytomegalovirus-associated TCR beta chains recognize cytomegalovirus antigens. While some public TCRs were present in many individuals, most TCR sequences turned up only very rarely across donors. Linkage disequilibrium might explain the correlated functional status among segregating V segments, but an unknown experimental factor could not be excluded. A further reported finding was that TCR beta sequences accurately predicted the HLA-A and HLA-B alleles for most subjects in the first cohort. According to a later genetic analysis, donors in an Asian-associated ancestry cluster had fewer N-insertions in productive TCRs than the roughly 700-donor mean. In both the original and validation cohorts, the classifier was reported to diagnose cytomegalovirus status with high specificity and sensitivity. According to a later analysis, most CMV-associated TCR beta chains appeared to be HLA-restricted, and the HLA associations seemed to be driven largely by CMV exposure. The only immune exposure information available for the cohort was CMV serostatus. It was suggested by the authors that the approach could potentially be generalized to other disease states and immunological phenotypes. A later genetic analysis associated a missense DCLRE1C variant with V-gene and J-gene trimming of TCR beta chains, and an independent cohort replicated the association.

Library preparation used the immunoSEQ multiplex PCR assay. The multiplex PCR relied on a mix of 60 forward primers for TCR Vbeta segments and 13 reverse primers for TCR Jbeta segments. The CDR3 region of rearranged TCR beta genes was amplified from genomic DNA with a multiplex PCR assay. Amplified TCR beta libraries were sequenced as 87-base-pair reads on the Illumina HiSeq System. For the original study's pipeline: A later analysis counted 75 million to 100 million unique TCR beta chains across the 666 repertoires, and some 12 million of these chains were shared by at least two donors. A nearest-neighbor algorithm error-corrected the raw reads and collapsed the reads into unique sequences, merging closely related sequences to remove PCR and sequencing errors. Alignment of CDR3 sequences to IMGT reference sequences was used to assign V, D and J gene segments. For a sequence to be retained, a match of at least six nucleotides to both a V gene segment and a J gene segment was required. A rearrangement counted as productive if the CDR3 had no stop codons and remained in frame with V and J, and every other rearrangement counted as non-productive. CDR3 was defined according to IMGT convention as the region running from the second conserved V-encoded cysteine to the conserved J-encoded phenylalanine. The earlier analysis of about 530 of the donors excluded any sequence lacking an unambiguous match to a single V gene segment. In an earlier analysis of about 590 of the donors, a V segment was called functional when productive rearrangements were above 56.7%, and segregating when the standard deviation between donors exceeded 5%. A statistical classification framework was developed to diagnose cytomegalovirus status using the catalog of TCR beta chain sequences. A later analysis assigned V and J genes by comparing TCR nucleotide sequences with IMGT/GENE-DB human TR gene sequences. In a later analysis, CDR3 sequences and most-parsimonious VDJ recombination scenarios were assigned using the TCRdist pipeline. In a later analysis, each TCR beta chain was defined by its CDR3 amino acid sequence together with its V-gene family, and reads without a unique V-gene family were excluded. In a later analysis, around 650 highly shared, low-generation-probability nucleotide sequences were removed to address suspected cross-contamination and a sequencing artifact. A later analysis calculated a clonal expansion index for each public chain from normalized within-repertoire ranks of inferred template counts. In a later analysis, generation probabilities were computed with a VDJ recombination model fitted to out-of-frame rearrangements, and the resulting probabilities were checked against IGoR. Hypergeometric tests were used in a later analysis to score TCR-TCR, TCR-HLA and TCR-CMV co-occurrence, with a repertoire-size bias correction applied to the TCR pairs. False discovery rates were estimated in a later analysis by permuting HLA or CMV assignments 20 times. In a later analysis, co-occurring TCRs were grouped using DBSCAN, and TCRdist sequence similarity was added for clustering within HLA-allele-positive subsets. Repertoires with fewer than 30,000 or more than 120,000 public chains, plus five repertoires with anomalous nucleotide sharing, were excluded from co-occurrence clustering. This is the immuneACCESS table as TCRdb keeps it, with only in-frame sequences that have V and J called. A part of the clones is gone; compared with another copy, unresolved V genes explain less than half, and the rest is unexplained. V and J calls and clone size come straight from that table; D and trimming were deduced from the DNA. Within this sample are over 130,000 clones, with about 84% of them counted one time only. The ten most abundant clones make up about 2.4% of the sample.

This clone was found a few times. Its cognate antigen has yet to be identified. Nothing much larger sits one base from this clone, and base qualities are not available. The clonotype originates from a man aged 50 or older in good health and CMV-seronegative. Sample: PBMCs. The V gene is TRBV19 and the J gene is TRBJ2-1; 7 bases in between match TRBD2. The CDR3 reads CASSIKASGYNEQFF. In nucleotides, the sequence is TGTGCCAGTAGTATAAAGGCTAGCGGCTACAATGAGCAGTTCTTC.